Shown below are 9 T cell receptor beta chains from a single sample sequenced in a study of glioma-infiltrating T cells. Amplification of TCR alpha and beta CDR3 regions from RNA used iRepertoire nested multiplex PCR. TCRdb ran MiXCR on the multiplex PCR reads and lists one entry per CDR3 protein. The repertoire has some 40,000 distinct CDR3 sequences, 20% to 25% of them found once; the top ten carry approximately 6.4%. The sequencing sample was made of glioma tissue, nonneoplastic brain tissue, or PBMCs (not recorded which). The source is a human donor with low-grade glioma or glioblastoma, undergoing nonglioma brain surgery, or in good health (not recorded which).

This clonotype has at least ten counts. This sequence joins TRBV28 and TRBJ2-3; TRBD1 matches 8 bases. The CDR3 has 14 amino acids. Germline V CDR1 and CDR2: MDHEN, SYDVKM. J lost 4 bases, V lost 3 bases, and 3 bases had no gene match. DNA of the CDR3: TGTGCCAGCAGTTTCTCACAGGGGGCAGATACGCAGTATTTT. Its translation: CASSFSQGADTQYF.

This clonotype has at least ten counts. The V gene is TRBV28, the J gene TRBJ1-4; D remains ambiguous. This CDR3 is 11 amino acids long. CDR1 is MDHEN and CDR2 is SYDVKM in the germline V gene. V lost 2 bases and J lost 7, with 2 bases in between. CDR3 nucleotide sequence: TGTGCCAGCAGTTTAACTGAAAAACTGTTTTTT. Translated: CASSLTEKLFF.

Details on this clonotype: The junction departs from germline at one end; a sequencing error may be responsible. The CDR3 loop is CASSSRVNGNTLYF. In nucleotides, the CDR3 is TGTGCCAGCAGTTCTAGGGTTAATGGAAACACCTTATATTTT. J is TRBJ1-3 and V is TRBV27; D is unresolved. The CDR3 has 14 amino acids. Germline CDR1 reads MNHEY; CDR2 reads SMNVEV (reference sequence).

The gene calls are TRBV7-9 and TRBJ2-1; 9 positions match TRBD1. CDR1 and CDR2 (germline): SEHNR, FQNEAQ (reference sequence). J gave up 4 bases and V 5 bases, and 12 bases lay outside the gene matches. CDR3 length equals 17 residues. Written as DNA, the CDR3 is TGTGCCAGCAGCCTATCCAAGGGACAGGGCGAGTACAATGAGCAGTTCTTC. Its translation is CASSLSKGQGEYNEQFF.

This clonotype was seen repeatedly, ten times or more. The chain uses TRBV15 and TRBJ2-5; D possibly matches TRBD1 or TRBD2 (5 bases each). This CDR3 spans 16 amino acids. V was trimmed by 5 bases and J by 5 bases, leaving 21 bases between them. Germline V gene sequence: CDR1 LNHNV, CDR2 YYDKDF (reference sequence). The CDR3 DNA sequence: TGTGCCACCAGCCCTGAGTTCCGGGACGCTTGGGAGACCCAGTACTTC. It yields the protein CATSPEFRDAWETQYF.

Worth noting for this clonotype: Being one base from a much bigger clone, this may be a read error. The gene calls are TRBV19 and TRBJ1-6; TRBD1 aligns across 7 bases. CDR3 length: 14 residues. CDR1 is LNHDA, CDR2 SQIVND, per germline (reference sequence). The CDR3 DNA sequence: TGTGCCACCACAGCGGGACAGCATAATTCACTCCTCCACTTT. This encodes CATTAGQHNSLLHF. The full variable domain, in which reference TRBV19 and TRBJ1-6 provide the parts outside the CDR3, is DGGITQSPKYLFRKEGQNVTLSCEQNLNHDAMYWYRQDPGQGLRLIYYSQIVNDFQKGDIAEGYSVSREKKESFPLTVTSAQKNPTAFYLCATTAGQHNSLLHFGNGTRLTVT.

J is TRBJ2-7 and V is TRBV29-1, with D unclear. Germline V gene lookup returns CDR1 SQVTM and CDR2 ANQGSEA. This CDR3 has 12 amino acids. Trimming took 4 bases from V and 5 from J, leaving 12 bases between them. Here the CDR3 DNA reads TGCAGCGTTGGACCCACCGGGCACGAGCAGTACGTC. Translating it yields CSVGPTGHEQYV.

This clonotype was observed at least ten times. As DNA, the CDR3 is TGTGCCAGCAGTGTATCAGACCAAGAGACCCAGTACTTC. As protein: CASSVSDQETQYF. V and J are TRBV2 and TRBJ2-5; D gene ambiguous. Germline CDR1 reads SNHLY; CDR2 reads FYNNEI. This CDR3 is 13 amino acids long. The ends were cut back, 4 bases at V and 0 bases at J, with 6 bases in the middle.

In regard to this clonotype: One end of the junction does not line up with germline, which may come from a read error. The chain employs TRBV15 and TRBJ1-5, with D uncertain. This CDR3 comprises 14 residues. Germline V lookup: CDR1 LNHNV, CDR2 YYDKDF (reference sequence). The CDR3 region is CDTSEFGNNQPQHF. The DNA of the CDR3 is TGTGACACCAGCGAATTCGGTAACAATCAGCCACAGCATTTT.